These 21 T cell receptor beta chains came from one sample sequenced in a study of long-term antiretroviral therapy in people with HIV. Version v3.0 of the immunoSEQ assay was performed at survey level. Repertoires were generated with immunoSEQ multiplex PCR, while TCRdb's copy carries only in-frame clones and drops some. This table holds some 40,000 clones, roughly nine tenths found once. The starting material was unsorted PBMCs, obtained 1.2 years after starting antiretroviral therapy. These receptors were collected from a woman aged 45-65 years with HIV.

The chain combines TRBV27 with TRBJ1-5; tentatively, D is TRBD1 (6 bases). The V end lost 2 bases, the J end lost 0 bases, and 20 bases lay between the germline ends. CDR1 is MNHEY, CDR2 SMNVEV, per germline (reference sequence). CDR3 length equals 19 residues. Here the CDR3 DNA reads TGTGCCAGCAGTTTAATCGCCGGGGGCGATCTGAATAGCAATCAGCCCCAGCATTTT. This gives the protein CASSLIAGGDLNSNQPQHF.

The CDR3 here is CSYREETQYF. The CDR3, as DNA: TGCAGTTACAGGGAAGAGACCCAGTACTTC. The chain has TRBV29-1 and TRBJ2-5; D may be TRBD1 (6 bases). This CDR3 contains 10 residues. From germline, CDR1 is SQVTM and CDR2 ANQGSEA.

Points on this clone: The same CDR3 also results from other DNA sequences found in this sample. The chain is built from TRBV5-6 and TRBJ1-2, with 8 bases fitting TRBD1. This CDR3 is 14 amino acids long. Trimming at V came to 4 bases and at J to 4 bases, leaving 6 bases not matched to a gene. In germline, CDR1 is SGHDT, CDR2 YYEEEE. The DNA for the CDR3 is TGTGCCAGCAGCCAGTTGACAGGGGCCTATGGCTACACCTTC. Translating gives CASSQLTGAYGYTF.

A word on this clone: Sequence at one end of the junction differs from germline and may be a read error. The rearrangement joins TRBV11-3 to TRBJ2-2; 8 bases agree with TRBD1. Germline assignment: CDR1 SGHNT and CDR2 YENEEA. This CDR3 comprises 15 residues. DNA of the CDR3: TGTGTCAGCAGCTTAGACAGGGGAGGCACCGGGGAGCTGTTTTTT. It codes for CVSSLDRGGTGELFF.

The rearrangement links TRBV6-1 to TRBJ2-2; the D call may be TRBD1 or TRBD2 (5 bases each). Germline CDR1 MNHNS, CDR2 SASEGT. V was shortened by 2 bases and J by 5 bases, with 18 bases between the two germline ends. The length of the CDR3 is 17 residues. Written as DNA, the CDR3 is TGTGCCAGCAGTGAAAGGGGACGGGGTAGAGGGACCGGGGAGCTGTTTTTT. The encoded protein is CASSERGRGRGTGELFF.

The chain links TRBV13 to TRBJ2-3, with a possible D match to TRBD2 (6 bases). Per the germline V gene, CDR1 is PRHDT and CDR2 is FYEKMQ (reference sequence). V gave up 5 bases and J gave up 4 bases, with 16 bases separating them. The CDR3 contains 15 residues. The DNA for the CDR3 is TGTGCCAGCAGCCGAGACGGGGGTAACGCAGATACGCAGTATTTT. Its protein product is CASSRDGGNADTQYF. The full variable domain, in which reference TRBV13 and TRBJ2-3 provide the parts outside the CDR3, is AAGVIQSPRHLIKEKRETATLKCYPIPRHDTVYWYQQGPGQDPQFLISFYEKMQSDKGSIPDRFSAQQFSDYHSELNMSSLELGDSALYFCASSRDGGNADTQYFGPGTRLTVL.

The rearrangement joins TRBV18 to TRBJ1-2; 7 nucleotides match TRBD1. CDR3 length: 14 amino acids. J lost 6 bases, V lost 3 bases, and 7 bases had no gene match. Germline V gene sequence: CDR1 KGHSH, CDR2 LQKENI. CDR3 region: CASSPSDRTHGYTF. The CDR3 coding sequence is TGTGCCAGCTCACCCTCGGACAGGACCCATGGCTACACCTTC. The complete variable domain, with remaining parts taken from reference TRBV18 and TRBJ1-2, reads NAGVMQNPRHLVRRRGQEARLRCSPMKGHSHVYWYRQLPEEGLKFMVYLQKENIIDESGMPKERFSAEFPKEGPSILRIQQVVRGDSAAYFCASSPSDRTHGYTFGSGTRLTVV.

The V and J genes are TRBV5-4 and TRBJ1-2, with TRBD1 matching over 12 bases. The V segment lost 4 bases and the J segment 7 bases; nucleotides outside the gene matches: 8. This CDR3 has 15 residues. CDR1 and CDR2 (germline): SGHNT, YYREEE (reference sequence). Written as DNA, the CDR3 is TGTGCCAGCAGCCTCCCGGGACAGGGGGCGCGTGGCTACACCTTC. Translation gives CASSLPGQGARGYTF.

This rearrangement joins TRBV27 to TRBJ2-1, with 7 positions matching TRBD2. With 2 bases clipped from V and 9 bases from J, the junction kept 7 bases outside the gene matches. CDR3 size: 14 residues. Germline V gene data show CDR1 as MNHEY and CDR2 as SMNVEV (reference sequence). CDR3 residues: CASSLRRGGLEQFF. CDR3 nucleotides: TGTGCCAGCAGTTTACGTAGGGGAGGGCTTGAGCAGTTCTTC.

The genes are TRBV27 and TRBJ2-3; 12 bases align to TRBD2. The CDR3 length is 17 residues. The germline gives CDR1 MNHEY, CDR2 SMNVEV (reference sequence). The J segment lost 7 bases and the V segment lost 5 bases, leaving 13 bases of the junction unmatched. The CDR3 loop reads CASSPSSGGAKTNTQYF. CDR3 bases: TGTGCCAGCAGTCCATCTAGCGGGGGGGCCAAAACAAATACGCAGTATTTT.

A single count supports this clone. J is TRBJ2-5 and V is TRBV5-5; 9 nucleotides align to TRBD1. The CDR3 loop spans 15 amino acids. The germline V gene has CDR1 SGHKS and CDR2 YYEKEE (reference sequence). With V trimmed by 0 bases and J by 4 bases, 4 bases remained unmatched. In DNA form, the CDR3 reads TGTGCCAGCAGCTTGGCCCCGGGACAGGGAGAGACCCAGTACTTC. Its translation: CASSLAPGQGETQYF.

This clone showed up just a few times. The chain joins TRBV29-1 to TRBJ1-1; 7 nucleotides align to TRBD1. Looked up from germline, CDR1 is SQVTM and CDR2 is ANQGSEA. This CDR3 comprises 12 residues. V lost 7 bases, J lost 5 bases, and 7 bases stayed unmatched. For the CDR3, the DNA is TGCAGCGGAAGACAGGGTCGGACTGAAGCTTTCTTT. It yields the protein CSGRQGRTEAFF.

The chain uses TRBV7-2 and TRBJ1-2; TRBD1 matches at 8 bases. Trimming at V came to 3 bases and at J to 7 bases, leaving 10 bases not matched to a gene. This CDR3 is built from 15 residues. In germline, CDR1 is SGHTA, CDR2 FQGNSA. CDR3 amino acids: CASSLDRVPMRGYTF. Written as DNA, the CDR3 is TGTGCCAGCAGCTTGGACAGGGTTCCGATGCGTGGCTACACCTTC.

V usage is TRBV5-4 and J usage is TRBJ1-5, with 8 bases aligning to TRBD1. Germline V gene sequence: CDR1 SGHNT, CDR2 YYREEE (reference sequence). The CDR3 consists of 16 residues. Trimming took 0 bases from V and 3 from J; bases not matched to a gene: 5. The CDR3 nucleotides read TGTGCCAGCAGCTTGGCAGGGACAGGACTCAATCAGCCCCAGCATTTT. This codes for CASSLAGTGLNQPQHF.

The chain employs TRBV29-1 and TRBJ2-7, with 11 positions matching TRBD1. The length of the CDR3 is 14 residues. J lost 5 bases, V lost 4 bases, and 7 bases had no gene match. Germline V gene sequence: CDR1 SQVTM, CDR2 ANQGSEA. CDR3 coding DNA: TGCAGCGTTGGGGCCGGGACAGGGGGAAACGAGCAGTACTTC. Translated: CSVGAGTGGNEQYF.

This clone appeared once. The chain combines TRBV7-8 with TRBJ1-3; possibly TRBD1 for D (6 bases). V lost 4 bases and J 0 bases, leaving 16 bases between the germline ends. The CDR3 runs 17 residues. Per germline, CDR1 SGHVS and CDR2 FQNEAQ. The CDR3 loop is CASSSITGFLSGNTIYF. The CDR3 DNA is TGTGCCAGCAGCTCGATTACAGGGTTCCTCTCTGGAAACACCATATATTTT.

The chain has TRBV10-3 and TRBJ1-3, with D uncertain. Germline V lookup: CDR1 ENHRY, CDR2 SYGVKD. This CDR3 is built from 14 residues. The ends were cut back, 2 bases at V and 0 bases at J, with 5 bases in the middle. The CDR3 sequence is CAISEISSGNTIYF. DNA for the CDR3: TGTGCCATCAGTGAGATTAGCTCTGGAAACACCATATATTTT.

CDR3 coding DNA: TGTGCCAGCAGCTCGATAGCGGGGGCTTACGAGCAGTACTTC. This encodes CASSSIAGAYEQYF. This chain links TRBV5-5 with TRBJ2-7; 9 positions agree with TRBD2. This CDR3 region has 14 residues. Per the germline V gene, CDR1 is SGHKS and CDR2 is YYEKEE (reference sequence). V was clipped by 3 bases and J by 4 bases; unmatched bases: 5. Full variable domain (missing parts from reference TRBV5-5 and TRBJ2-7): DAGVTQSPTHLIKTRGQQVTLRCSPISGHKSVSWYQQVLGQGPQFIFQYYEKEERGRGNFPDRFSARQFPNYSSELNVNALLLGDSALYLCASSSIAGAYEQYFGPGTRLTVT.

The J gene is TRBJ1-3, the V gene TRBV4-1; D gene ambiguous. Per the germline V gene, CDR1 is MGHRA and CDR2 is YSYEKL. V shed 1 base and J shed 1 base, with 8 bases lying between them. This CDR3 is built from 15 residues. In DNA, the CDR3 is TGCGCCAGCAGCCAAGGGAGGGTTTCTGGAAACACCATATATTTT. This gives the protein CASSQGRVSGNTIYF.

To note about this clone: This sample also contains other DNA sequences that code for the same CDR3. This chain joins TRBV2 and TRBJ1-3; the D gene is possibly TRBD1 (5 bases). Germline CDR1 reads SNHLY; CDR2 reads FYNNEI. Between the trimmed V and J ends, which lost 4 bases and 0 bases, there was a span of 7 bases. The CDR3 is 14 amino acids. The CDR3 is CASSVGGSGNTIYF. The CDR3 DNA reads TGTGCCAGCAGTGTTGGGGGCTCTGGAAACACCATATATTTT.

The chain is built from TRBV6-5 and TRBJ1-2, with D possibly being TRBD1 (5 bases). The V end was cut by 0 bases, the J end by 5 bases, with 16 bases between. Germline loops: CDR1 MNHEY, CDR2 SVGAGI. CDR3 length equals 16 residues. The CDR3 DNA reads TGTGCCAGCAGTTACTCATTCGACAGCTATAGTTATGGCTACACCTTC. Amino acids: CASSYSFDSYSYGYTF.